These 13 T cell receptor beta chains came from one sample sequenced in a study of beta chain features in type 1 diabetes. Whole-study results and caveats: Shortening that was moderate but significant affected the TCRB CDR3s of Type 1 diabetes patients in all four CD4+ subsets.

Their cognate antigens are unknown. As every portion of the isolated RNA was reverse transcribed, the sequencing read expressed TCRB transcripts. Method: immunoSEQ multiplex PCR; TCRdb's copy keeps in-frame clones and lacks some. Of about 710,000 clones in the sample, over 12% were seen once. What was sequenced was naive CD4+ T cells from blood. These TCRs come from a man aged 18 to 29 with type 1 diabetes.

The chain links TRBV29-1 to TRBJ2-3; TRBD2 agrees at 8 bases. Germline V gene sequence: CDR1 SQVTM, CDR2 ANQGSEA. J gave up 1 base and V 2 bases, and 8 bases lay outside the gene matches. This CDR3 has 16 residues. CDR3 region: CSVERSGRGGTDTQYF. Written as DNA, the CDR3 is TGCAGCGTTGAAAGAAGCGGGAGAGGAGGCACAGATACGCAGTATTTT.

J is TRBJ2-7 and V is TRBV18, with a possible D match to TRBD1 (6 bases). V was trimmed by 2 bases and J by 1 base, leaving 9 bases between them. Germline lookup yields CDR1 KGHSH and CDR2 LQKENI. CDR3 length: 14 residues. The DNA of the CDR3 is TGTGCCAGCTCACCAACTGGACAGTCCTACGAGCAGTACTTC. As protein: CASSPTGQSYEQYF.

The J gene is TRBJ2-3, the V gene TRBV6-5; D possibly corresponds to TRBD1 (5 bases). Trimming took 11 bases from V and 5 from J, leaving 17 bases between them. Germline V gene lookup returns CDR1 MNHEY and CDR2 SVGAGI. CDR3 length equals 13 residues. The CDR3 nucleotides read TGTGCCTCCTGGAAGGGGCAGGGAGATACGCAGTATTTT. Encoded protein: CASWKGQGDTQYF.

The chain recombines TRBV9 with TRBJ2-3; 9 bases map to TRBD2. This CDR3 region has 17 residues. V shed 3 bases, J shed 4 bases, and the junction held 12 bases outside the gene matches. CDR1 is SGDLS and CDR2 is YYNGEE in the germline V gene. The CDR3 region has the DNA TGTGCCAGCAGCGAGAGAGGACTAGCGCATTCAGCAGATACGCAGTATTTT. Translation gives CASSERGLAHSADTQYF.

The rearrangement joins TRBV5-4 to TRBJ2-7; no clear D. CDR3 length equals 15 residues. CDR1 and CDR2 (germline): SGHNT, YYREEE (reference sequence). Trimming pared 3 bases from V and 0 bases from J, leaving 13 bases between. The chain's CDR3 is CASSSDIRSSYEQYF. In nucleotides, the CDR3 is TGTGCCAGCAGCTCAGACATACGCTCCTCCTACGAGCAGTACTTC.

In its sample, this clone was seen a few times. As DNA, the CDR3 is TGCGCCAGCACCCAAGAGCTCCCTGGGGCCAACGTCCTGACTTTC. Translating gives CASTQELPGANVLTF. The rearrangement uses TRBV5-1 and TRBJ2-6; D not resolved. Germline CDR1 and CDR2: SGHRS and YFSETQ. The length of the CDR3 is 15 residues. Trimming removed 6 bases at V and 2 bases at J, with 12 bases between.

This clone turned up a few times. In the same sample, other DNA sequences code for this CDR3. The chain carries TRBV30 and TRBJ2-7; 8 bases map to TRBD1. Germline lookup yields CDR1 GTSNPN and CDR2 SVGIG (reference sequence). Unmatched junction bases numbered 4, after V lost 5 bases and J lost 4 bases. The CDR3 is 12 amino acids. CDR3 protein: CAWAGGGYEQYF. The CDR3 region has the DNA TGTGCCTGGGCAGGGGGCGGGTACGAGCAGTACTTC.

V usage is TRBV5-1 and J usage is TRBJ2-2; D call uncertain. Germline values: CDR1 SGHRS, CDR2 YFSETQ. The CDR3 contains 13 residues. V was cut by 7 bases and J by 1 base, with 8 bases left in between. This CDR3 reads CASPQENTGELFF. The CDR3 DNA reads as TGCGCCAGCCCTCAGGAGAACACCGGGGAGCTGTTTTTT.

This clone was observed a handful of times. The V call is TRBV4-3, the J call TRBJ1-2; unclear D gene. The CDR3 contains 14 residues. The V and J ends lost 0 bases and 2 bases respectively, with 7 bases between them. Germline values: CDR1 LGHNA, CDR2 YSLEER. As DNA, the CDR3 is TGCGCCAGCAGCCAAGATAACCTCAACTATGGCTACACCTTC. Protein: CASSQDNLNYGYTF.

The chain combines TRBV5-1 with TRBJ2-5; 7 bases agree with TRBD1. The CDR3 has 15 amino acids. CDR1 and CDR2 (germline): SGHRS, YFSETQ. The V and J ends lost 3 bases and 2 bases, in that order; junction bases with no gene match: 7. The DNA of the CDR3 is TGCGCCAGCAGCTCGGACAGGACGACACAAGAGACCCAGTACTTC. Its translation is CASSSDRTTQETQYF.

The V call is TRBV7-2, the J call TRBJ1-1; perhaps TRBD1 as D (5 bases). This CDR3 is built from 15 residues. Looked up from germline, CDR1 is SGHTA and CDR2 is FQGNSA. V lost 3 bases and J lost 0, with 11 bases in between. The DNA for the CDR3 is TGTGCCAGCAGCTTCCGGACGGACATGAACACTGAAGCTTTCTTT. This sequence encodes CASSFRTDMNTEAFF.

CDR3 nucleotides: TGTGCCAGTAGTAGACCAGGGGCCGGCTACACCTTC. This translates into CASSRPGAGYTF. The chain couples TRBV19 to TRBJ1-2; D may be TRBD1 (6 bases). This CDR3 is 12 amino acids long. CDR1 and CDR2 from the germline V gene are LNHDA and SQIVND (reference sequence). With 4 bases removed from V and 8 bases from J, the gap between germline ends came to 11 bases.

V and J are TRBV7-9 and TRBJ1-1; tentative D call: TRBD1 (6 bases). CDR1 is SEHNR and CDR2 is FQNEAQ in the germline V gene (reference sequence). This CDR3 region has 15 residues. The ends were cut back, 5 bases at V and 0 bases at J, with 13 bases in the middle. The CDR3 reads CASSLRTDVNTEAFF. The CDR3 bases are TGTGCCAGCAGCCTCCGGACAGACGTGAACACTGAAGCTTTCTTT. Based on the CDR3 plus reference TRBV7-9 and TRBJ1-1, the full variable domain is DTGVSQNPRHKITKRGQNVTFRCDPISEHNRLYWYRQTLGQGPEFLTYFQNEAQLEKSRLLSDRFSAERPKGSFSTLEIQRTEQGDSAMYLCASSLRTDVNTEAFFGQGTRLTVV.